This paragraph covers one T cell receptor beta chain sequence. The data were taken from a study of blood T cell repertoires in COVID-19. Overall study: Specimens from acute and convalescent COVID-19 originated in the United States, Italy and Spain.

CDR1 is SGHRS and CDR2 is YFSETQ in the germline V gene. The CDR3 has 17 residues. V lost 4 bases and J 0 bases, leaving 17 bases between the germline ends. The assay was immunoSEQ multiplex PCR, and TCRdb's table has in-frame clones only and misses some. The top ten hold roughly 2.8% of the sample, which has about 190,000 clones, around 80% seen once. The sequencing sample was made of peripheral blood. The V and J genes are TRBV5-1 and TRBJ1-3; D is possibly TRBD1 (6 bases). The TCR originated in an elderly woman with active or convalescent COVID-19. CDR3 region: CASSLQTGKLSGNTIYF. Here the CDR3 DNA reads TGCGCCAGCAGCCTTCAGACAGGAAAACTCTCTGGAAACACCATATATTTT. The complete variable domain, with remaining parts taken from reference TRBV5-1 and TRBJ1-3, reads KAGVTQTPRYLIKTRGQQVTLSCSPISGHRSVSWYQQTPGQGLQFLFEYFSETQRNKGNFPGRFSGRQFSNSRSEMNVSTLELGDSALYLCASSLQTGKLSGNTIYFGEGSWLTVV.